A selection of T cell receptor beta chains follows, all from one sample in a study of T cell responses to AZD1222 COVID-19 vaccine. Assay: immunoSEQ multiplex PCR; the TCRdb copy retains only in-frame clones and omits some. The profile shows about 67,000 clones, 83% of them singletons. Sequencing used peripheral blood, obtained 28 days after the second AZD1222 dose. These receptor sequences come from an adult who received the AZD1222 COVID-19 vaccine. The CDR3 runs from the conserved cysteine through the conserved F or W. A D gene is named only where the DNA matches it firmly. Some rows have no size entry. The others give once, few or many, or a class for an expanded clone.

j_call d_call v_call clone_size cdr3_nt cdr3_aa
TRBJ1-1 NA TRBV5-1 few TGCGCCAGCAGCCCTAACTCCGGCACTGAAGCTTTCTTT CASSPNSGTEAFF
TRBJ2-6 NA TRBV15 NA TGTGCCACCAGGGATAGGGATGGGGCCAACGTCCTGACTTTC CATRDRDGANVLTF
TRBJ1-2 NA TRBV5-8 few TGTGCCAGCAGCTTAAGGGCATCCCTCGGCAACTATGGCTACACCTTC CASSLRASLGNYGYTF
TRBJ2-3 NA TRBV15 NA TGTGCCACCAGCAGAGATCTGACTCTTCCTAGCACAGATACGCAGTATTTT CATSRDLTLPSTDTQYF
TRBJ2-7 NA TRBV7-6 NA TGTGCCAGCAGCTTAGGACCGGGGCAGACTTCCTACGAGCAGTACTTC CASSLGPGQTSYEQYF
TRBJ2-7 TRBD1 TRBV10-1 NA TGCGCCAGCAGTGAGCCTCGGGGACAGAAGGGGACCTACGAGCAGTACTTC CASSEPRGQKGTYEQYF
TRBJ1-6 NA TRBV30 once TGTGCCTGGAGCCCCGGACGGCTATATAATTCACCCCTCCACTTT CAWSPGRLYNSPLHF
TRBJ1-1 NA TRBV6-2/TRBV6-3 NA TGTGCCAGCAGTTACTCGCGGGCAGCTGAAGCTTTCTTT CASSYSRAAEAFF
TRBJ2-1 NA TRBV19 NA TGTGCCAGTAGTATATCGGGCCAGATCGAACCCAATGAGCAGTTCTTC CASSISGQIEPNEQFF
TRBJ2-7 TRBD1 TRBV2 once TGTGCCAGCAGTAGCGACAGGGGTGGCGAGCAGTACTTC CASSSDRGGEQYF
TRBJ1-2 NA TRBV25-1 NA TGTGCCAGCAGTGAATATTCGGGAGGACAAACCCAGGACTATGGCTACACCTTC CASSEYSGGQTQDYGYTF
TRBJ1-4 TRBD1 TRBV5-1 NA TGCGCCAGCAGCTTTCGGCAGGGGGGTGAAAAACTGTTTTTT CASSFRQGGEKLFF
TRBJ1-5 TRBD1 TRBV5-6 NA TGTGCCAGCAGCTCCAGCGGACAGGGGAATCAGCCCCAGCATTTT CASSSSGQGNQPQHF
TRBJ2-7 TRBD1 TRBV10-3 NA TGTGCCATCAGTAGGGGACAGGGGTCCTACGAGCAGTACTTC CAISRGQGSYEQYF
TRBJ2-7 TRBD1 TRBV5-4 NA TGTGCCAGCAGCTTCCGTACAGGGGCCACCTACGAGCAGTACTTC CASSFRTGATYEQYF
TRBJ1-1 NA TRBV18 few TGTGCCAGCTCACCTCTCGACAGTGTTGAAGCTTTCTTT CASSPLDSVEAFF
TRBJ2-3 TRBD1 TRBV19 NA TGTGCCAGTAGTCCCCGAGGGTCCCAGGGGGACGCAGATACGCAGTATTTT CASSPRGSQGDADTQYF
TRBJ2-2 TRBD1 TRBV6-2/TRBV6-3 NA TGTGCCAGCAGCAGGGGGCTGAACACCGGGGAGCTGTTTTTT CASSRGLNTGELFF
TRBJ1-1 TRBD1 TRBV29-1 NA TGCAGCGGGACGGGACAGGGTGGAGGCACTGAAGCTTTCTTT CSGTGQGGGTEAFF
TRBJ1-1 NA TRBV2 NA TGTGCCAGCAGCTTTTCAGGACGCACTGAAGCTTTCTTT CASSFSGRTEAFF
TRBJ2-1 TRBD2 TRBV4-3 few TGCGCCAGCAGCCAAGATCGGGTGGCGGGGGGCCTATACAATGAGCAGTTCTTC CASSQDRVAGGLYNEQFF
TRBJ2-3 NA TRBV10-3 NA TGTGCCGCCGGACTCCGGGATACGCAGTATTTT CAAGLRDTQYF
TRBJ1-1 NA TRBV5-5 NA TGTGCCAGCAGCTTTTCGAGGCAGGGACGTGAAGCTTTCTTT CASSFSRQGREAFF
TRBJ1-2 NA TRBV2 once TGTGCCAGCAGCCCAGAAGGCAGGAACTATGGCTACACCTTC CASSPEGRNYGYTF
TRBJ1-6 NA TRBV18 few TGTGCCAGCTCACCACCCGGGGGCTCCTATAATTCACCCCTCCACTTT CASSPPGGSYNSPLHF
TRBJ1-2 NA TRBV18 NA TGTGCCAGCTCACCACCGGGGCCGCTAGACTATGGCTACACCTTC CASSPPGPLDYGYTF
TRBJ1-1 NA TRBV11-2 NA TGTGCCAGCAGCCTTTGGCAGATGAACACTGAAGCTTTCTTT CASSLWQMNTEAFF
TRBJ2-7 TRBD1 TRBV19 NA TGTGCCAGTAGCACACCCACAGGGGGCGCTTTCTACGAGCAGTACTTC CASSTPTGGAFYEQYF
TRBJ1-3 NA TRBV14 NA TGTGCCAGCAGCCCTAACGAAAATAAGAGGGTTCGGGACACCATATATTTT CASSPNENKRVRDTIYF
TRBJ1-4 TRBD1 TRBV12-3/TRBV12-4 NA TGTGCCAGCTCGGGACAGAGAAATGAAAAACTGTTTTTT CASSGQRNEKLFF
TRBJ1-1 TRBD1 TRBV4-2 NA TGTGCCAGCAGCCGCCAGACAGGGACCACTGAAGCTTTCTTT CASSRQTGTTEAFF
TRBJ1-3 NA TRBV9 NA TGTGCCAGCAGCGAGTATCACTTAGGACAGCCCGGAAACACCATATATTTT CASSEYHLGQPGNTIYF
TRBJ1-1 NA TRBV6-5 NA TGTGCCAGCAGTTACACCAGAGACCGGCCCGGGGCTTTCTTT CASSYTRDRPGAFF
TRBJ2-3 NA TRBV30 NA TGTGCCTGGACACAGAACCCCACAGATACGCAGTATTTT CAWTQNPTDTQYF
TRBJ1-2 NA TRBV6-5 NA TGTGCCGCCTGCGGGGGGGCCTATGGCTACACCTTC CAACGGAYGYTF
TRBJ2-3 TRBD1 TRBV28 NA TGTGCCAGCATCCTTGGGGACAGGGGCTTATCAGATACGCAGTATTTT CASILGDRGLSDTQYF
TRBJ1-1 NA TRBV5-5 NA TGTGCCAGCAGCTCCCTGGGAACTGAAGCTTTCTTT CASSSLGTEAFF
TRBJ2-3 NA TRBV3-1/TRBV3-2 NA TGTGCCAGCAGCCCACAGGGTTGGGCAGATACGCAGTATTTT CASSPQGWADTQYF
TRBJ1-2 NA TRBV7-8 NA TGTGCCAGCACTCAGTGGCGGCTAGACTATGGCTACACCTTC CASTQWRLDYGYTF
TRBJ2-5 NA TRBV12-3/TRBV12-4 NA TGTGCCAGCAGTGGACCCGAGCGGGAGACCCAGTACTTC CASSGPERETQYF
TRBJ2-7 NA TRBV6-5 NA TGTGCCAGCAGTTACGGCGGGGAAGGGCCCTACGAGCAGTACTTC CASSYGGEGPYEQYF
TRBJ1-1 NA TRBV19 NA TGTGCCAGTAGTCCGGGCCCGAGGGGCACTGAAGCTTTCTTT CASSPGPRGTEAFF
TRBJ1-1 TRBD1 TRBV19 NA TGTGCCAGTAGTATAGAACAGGGGGCTGAAGCTTTCTTT CASSIEQGAEAFF
TRBJ1-1 TRBD1 TRBV6-5 NA TGTGCCAGCAGCCCAGGGGGGACGAACACTGAAGCTTTCTTT CASSPGGTNTEAFF
TRBJ1-1 NA TRBV30 NA TGTGCCTGGAGTTGGGGGAACACTGAAGCTTTCTTT CAWSWGNTEAFF
TRBJ1-5 NA TRBV6-2/TRBV6-3 few TGTGCCAGCAGTCATCCCTCTGTGGGGCGCCGGGGTCAGCCCCAGCATTTT CASSHPSVGRRGQPQHF
TRBJ1-1 NA TRBV5-1 NA TGCGCCAGCAGCTTGGAAGGCCTGAACACTGAAGCTTTCTTT CASSLEGLNTEAFF
TRBJ2-7 NA TRBV6-5 NA TGTGCCAGCAGTAACAGGGACTCATCCTACGAGCAGTACTTC CASSNRDSSYEQYF
TRBJ2-1 NA TRBV20-1 NA TGCAGTGCTAGTGTTGTATTGACTAACAATGAGCAGTTCTTC CSASVVLTNNEQFF
TRBJ1-5 NA TRBV7-2 NA TGTGCCAGCAGCTTAGTAACATTCAATCAGCCCCAGCATTTT CASSLVTFNQPQHF
TRBJ2-7 NA TRBV7-8 many TGTGCCAGCAGCTTATCGGCAGGGAGAAGTTACGAGCAGTACTTC CASSLSAGRSYEQYF
TRBJ1-2 TRBD1 TRBV4-1 NA TGCGCCAGCAGCCAATCCCCCCAGGGGGCCTTTAACTATGGCTACACCTTC CASSQSPQGAFNYGYTF
TRBJ1-1 NA TRBV5-6 NA TGTGCCAGCAGCTTTCCCCAGCAAAACACTGAAGCTTTCTTT CASSFPQQNTEAFF
TRBJ2-5 TRBD2 TRBV19 NA TGTGCCAGTAGCCTTAGCGGGGCCCAAGAGACCCAGTACTTC CASSLSGAQETQYF